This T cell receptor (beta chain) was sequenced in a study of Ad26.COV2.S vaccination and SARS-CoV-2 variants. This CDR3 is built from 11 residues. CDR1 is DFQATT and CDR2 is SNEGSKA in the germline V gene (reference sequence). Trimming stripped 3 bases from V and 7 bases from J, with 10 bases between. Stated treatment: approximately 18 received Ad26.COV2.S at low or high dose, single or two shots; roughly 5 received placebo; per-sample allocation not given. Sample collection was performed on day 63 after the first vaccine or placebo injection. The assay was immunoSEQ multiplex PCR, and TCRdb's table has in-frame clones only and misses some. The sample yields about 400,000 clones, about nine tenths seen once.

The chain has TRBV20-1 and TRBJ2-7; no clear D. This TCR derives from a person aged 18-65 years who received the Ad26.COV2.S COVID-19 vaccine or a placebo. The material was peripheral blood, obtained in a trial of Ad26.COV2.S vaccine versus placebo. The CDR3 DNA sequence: TGCAGTGCTAGCGTCGCTGGGGAGCAGTACTTC. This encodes CSASVAGEQYF.